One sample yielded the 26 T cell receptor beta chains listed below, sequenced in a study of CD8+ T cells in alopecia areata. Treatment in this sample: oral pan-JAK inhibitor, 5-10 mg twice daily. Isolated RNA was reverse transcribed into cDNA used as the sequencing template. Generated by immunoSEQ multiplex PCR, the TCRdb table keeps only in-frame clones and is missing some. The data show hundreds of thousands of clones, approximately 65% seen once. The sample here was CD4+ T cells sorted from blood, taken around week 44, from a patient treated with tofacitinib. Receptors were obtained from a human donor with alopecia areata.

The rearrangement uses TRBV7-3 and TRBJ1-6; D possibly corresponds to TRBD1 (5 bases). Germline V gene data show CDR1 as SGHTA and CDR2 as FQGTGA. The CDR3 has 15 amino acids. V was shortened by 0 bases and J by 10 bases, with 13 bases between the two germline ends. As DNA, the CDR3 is TGTGCCAGCAGCTTAACGGGGCGGGACGAATCACCCCTCCACTTT. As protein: CASSLTGRDESPLHF.

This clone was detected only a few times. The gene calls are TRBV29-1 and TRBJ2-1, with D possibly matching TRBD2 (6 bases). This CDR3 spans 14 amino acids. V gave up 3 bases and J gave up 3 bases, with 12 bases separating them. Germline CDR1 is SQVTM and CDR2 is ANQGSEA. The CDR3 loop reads CSVDFAGLYNEQFF. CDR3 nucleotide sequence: TGCAGCGTTGATTTTGCGGGGCTCTACAATGAGCAGTTCTTC.

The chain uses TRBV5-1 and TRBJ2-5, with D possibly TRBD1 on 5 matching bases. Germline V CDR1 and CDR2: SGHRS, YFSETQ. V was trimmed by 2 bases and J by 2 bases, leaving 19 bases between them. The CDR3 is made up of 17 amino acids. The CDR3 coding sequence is TGCGCCAGCAGCTTCGCCCGAACCCCCAGGGTACAAGAGACCCAGTACTTC. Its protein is CASSFARTPRVQETQYF.

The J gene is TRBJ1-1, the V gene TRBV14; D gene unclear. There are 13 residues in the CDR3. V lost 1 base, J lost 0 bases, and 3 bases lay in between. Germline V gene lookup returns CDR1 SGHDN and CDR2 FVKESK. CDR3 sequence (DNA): TGTGCCAGCAGCCAAGTGTTGAACACTGAAGCTTTCTTT. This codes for CASSQVLNTEAFF.

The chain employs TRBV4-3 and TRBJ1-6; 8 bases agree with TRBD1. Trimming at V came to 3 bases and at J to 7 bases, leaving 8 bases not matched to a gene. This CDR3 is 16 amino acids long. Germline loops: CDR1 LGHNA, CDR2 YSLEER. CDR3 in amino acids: CASSQETGAINSPLHF. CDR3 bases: TGCGCCAGCAGCCAGGAGACAGGGGCCATCAATTCACCCCTCCACTTT.

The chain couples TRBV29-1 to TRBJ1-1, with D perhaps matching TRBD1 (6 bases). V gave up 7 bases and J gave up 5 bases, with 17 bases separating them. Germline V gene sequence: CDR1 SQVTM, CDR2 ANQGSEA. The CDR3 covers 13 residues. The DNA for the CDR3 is TGCAGCGCCGTACAGGACAGAGATACTGAAGCTTTCTTT. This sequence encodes CSAVQDRDTEAFF.

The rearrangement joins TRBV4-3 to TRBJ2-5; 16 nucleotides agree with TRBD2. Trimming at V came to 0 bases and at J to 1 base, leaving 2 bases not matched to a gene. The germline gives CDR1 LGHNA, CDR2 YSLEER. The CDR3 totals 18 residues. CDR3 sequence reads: CASSQEGLAGGLQETQYF. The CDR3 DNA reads TGCGCCAGCAGCCAAGAGGGACTAGCGGGGGGGCTCCAAGAGACCCAGTACTTC.

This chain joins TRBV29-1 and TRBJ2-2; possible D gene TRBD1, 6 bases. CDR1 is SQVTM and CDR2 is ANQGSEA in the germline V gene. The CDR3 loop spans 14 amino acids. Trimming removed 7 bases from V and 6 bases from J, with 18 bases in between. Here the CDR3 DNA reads TGCAGCGCTACCGACAGGCCTTCAGCCGGGGAGCTGTTTTTT. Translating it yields CSATDRPSAGELFF.

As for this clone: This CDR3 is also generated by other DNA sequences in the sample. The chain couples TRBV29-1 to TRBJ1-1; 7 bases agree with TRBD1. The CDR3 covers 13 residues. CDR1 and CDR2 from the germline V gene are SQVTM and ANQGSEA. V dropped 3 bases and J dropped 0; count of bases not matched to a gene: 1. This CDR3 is CSVEGQLNTEAFF. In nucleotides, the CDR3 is TGCAGCGTTGAGGGACAGTTGAACACTGAAGCTTTCTTT. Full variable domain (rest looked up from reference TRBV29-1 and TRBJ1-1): SAVISQKPSRDICQRGTSLTIQCQVDSQVTMMFWYRQQPGQSLTLIATANQGSEATYESGFVIDKFPISRPNLTFSTLTVSNMSPEDSSIYLCSVEGQLNTEAFFGQGTRLTVV.

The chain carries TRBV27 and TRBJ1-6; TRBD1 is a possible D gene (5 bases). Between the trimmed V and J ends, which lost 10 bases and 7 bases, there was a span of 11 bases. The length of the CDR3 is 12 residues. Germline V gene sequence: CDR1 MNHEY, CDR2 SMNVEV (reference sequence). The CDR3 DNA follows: TGTGCCACCGGGACGGGAAATTCACCCCTCCACTTT. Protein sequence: CATGTGNSPLHF.

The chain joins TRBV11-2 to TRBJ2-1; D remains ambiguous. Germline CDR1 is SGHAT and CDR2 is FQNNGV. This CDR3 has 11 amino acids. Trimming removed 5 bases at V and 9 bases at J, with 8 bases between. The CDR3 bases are TGTGCCAGCAGCCCCGGCCGTGAGCAGTTCTTC. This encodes CASSPGREQFF.

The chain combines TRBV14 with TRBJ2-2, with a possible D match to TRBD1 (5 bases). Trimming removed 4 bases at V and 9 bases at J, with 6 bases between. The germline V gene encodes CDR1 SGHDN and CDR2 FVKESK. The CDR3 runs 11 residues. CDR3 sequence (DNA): TGTGCCAGCAGCCTGGACAGGGAGCTGTTTTTT. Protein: CASSLDRELFF. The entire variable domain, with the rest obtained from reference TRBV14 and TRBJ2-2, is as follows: EAGVTQFPSHSVIEKGQTVTLRCDPISGHDNLYWYRRVMGKEIKFLLHFVKESKQDESGMPNNRFLAERTGGTYSTLKVQPAELEDSGVYFCASSLDRELFFGEGSRLTVL.

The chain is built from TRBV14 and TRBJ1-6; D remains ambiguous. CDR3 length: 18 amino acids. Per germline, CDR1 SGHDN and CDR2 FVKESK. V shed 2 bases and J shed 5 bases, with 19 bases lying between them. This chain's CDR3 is CASSQRINPLLDNSPLHF. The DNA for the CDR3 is TGTGCCAGCAGCCAAAGAATCAATCCCCTTTTGGATAATTCACCCCTCCACTTT.

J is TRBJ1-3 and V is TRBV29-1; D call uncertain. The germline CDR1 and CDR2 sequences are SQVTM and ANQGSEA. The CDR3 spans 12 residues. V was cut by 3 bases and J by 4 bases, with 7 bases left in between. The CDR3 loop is CSVDEGGNTIYF. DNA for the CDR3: TGCAGCGTTGACGAGGGAGGAAACACCATATATTTT.

Here the CDR3 reads CASRSGTGNYGYTF. CDR3 DNA sequence: TGTGCCAGCAGGTCCGGGACAGGGAATTATGGCTACACCTTC. The chain combines TRBV6-5 with TRBJ1-2; TRBD1 aligns across 9 bases. This CDR3 is built from 14 residues. CDR1 is MNHEY, CDR2 SVGAGI, per germline. V lost 6 bases and J lost 5; bases outside the gene matches: 7.

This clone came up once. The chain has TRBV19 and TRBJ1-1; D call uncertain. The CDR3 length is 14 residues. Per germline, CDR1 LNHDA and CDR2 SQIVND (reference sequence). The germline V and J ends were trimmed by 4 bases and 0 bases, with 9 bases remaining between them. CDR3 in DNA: TGTGCCAGTAGTAAAGCTCATATGAACACTGAAGCTTTCTTT. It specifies CASSKAHMNTEAFF.

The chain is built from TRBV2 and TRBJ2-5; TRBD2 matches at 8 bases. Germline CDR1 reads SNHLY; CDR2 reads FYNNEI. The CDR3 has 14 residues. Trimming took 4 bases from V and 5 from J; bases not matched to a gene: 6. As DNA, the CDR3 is TGTGCCAGCAGTGCCCCGGGACTAGTCGAGACCCAGTACTTC. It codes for CASSAPGLVETQYF. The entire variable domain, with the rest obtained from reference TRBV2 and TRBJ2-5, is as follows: EPEVTQTPSHQVTQMGQEVILRCVPISNHLYFYWYRQILGQKVEFLVSFYNNEISEKSEIFDDQFSVERPDGSNFTLKIRSTKLEDSAMYFCASSAPGLVETQYFGPGTRLLVL.

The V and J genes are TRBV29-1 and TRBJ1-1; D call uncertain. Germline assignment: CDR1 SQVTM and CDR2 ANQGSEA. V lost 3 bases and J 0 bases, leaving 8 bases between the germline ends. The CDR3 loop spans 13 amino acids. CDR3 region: CSVEHSLNTEAFF. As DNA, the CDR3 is TGCAGCGTTGAGCACAGTTTGAACACTGAAGCTTTCTTT.

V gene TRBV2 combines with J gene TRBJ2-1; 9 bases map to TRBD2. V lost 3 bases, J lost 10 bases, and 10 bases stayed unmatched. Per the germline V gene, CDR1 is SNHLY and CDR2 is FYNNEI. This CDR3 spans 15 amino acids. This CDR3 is CASSELAGSLGEQFF. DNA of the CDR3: TGTGCCAGCAGTGAGCTAGCGGGGTCCCTTGGGGAGCAGTTCTTC. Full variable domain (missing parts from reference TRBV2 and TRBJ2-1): EPEVTQTPSHQVTQMGQEVILRCVPISNHLYFYWYRQILGQKVEFLVSFYNNEISEKSEIFDDQFSVERPDGSNFTLKIRSTKLEDSAMYFCASSELAGSLGEQFFGPGTRLTVL.

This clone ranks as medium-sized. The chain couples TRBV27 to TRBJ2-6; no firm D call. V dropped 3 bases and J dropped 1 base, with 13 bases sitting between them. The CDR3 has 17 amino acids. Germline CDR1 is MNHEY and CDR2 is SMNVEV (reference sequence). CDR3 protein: CASSFLAGGSGANVLTF. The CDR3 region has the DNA TGTGCCAGCAGTTTTCTCGCCGGTGGATCTGGGGCCAACGTCCTGACTTTC. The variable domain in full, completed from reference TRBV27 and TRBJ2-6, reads EAQVTQNPRYLITVTGKKLTVTCSQNMNHEYMSWYRQDPGLGLRQIYYSMNVEVTDKGDVPEGYKVSRKEKRNFPLILESPSPNQTSLYFCASSFLAGGSGANVLTFGAGSRLTVL.

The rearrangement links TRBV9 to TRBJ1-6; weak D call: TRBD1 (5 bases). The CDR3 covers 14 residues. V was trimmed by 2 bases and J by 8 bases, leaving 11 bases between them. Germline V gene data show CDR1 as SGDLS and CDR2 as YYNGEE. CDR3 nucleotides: TGTGCCAGCAGCGTGGCGGGGCAGGATTCACCCCTCCACTTT. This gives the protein CASSVAGQDSPLHF. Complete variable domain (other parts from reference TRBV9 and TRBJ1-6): DSGVTQTPKHLITATGQRVTLRCSPRSGDLSVYWYQQSLDQGLQFLIQYYNGEERAKGNILERFSAQQFPDLHSELNLSSLELGDSALYFCASSVAGQDSPLHFGNGTRLTVT.

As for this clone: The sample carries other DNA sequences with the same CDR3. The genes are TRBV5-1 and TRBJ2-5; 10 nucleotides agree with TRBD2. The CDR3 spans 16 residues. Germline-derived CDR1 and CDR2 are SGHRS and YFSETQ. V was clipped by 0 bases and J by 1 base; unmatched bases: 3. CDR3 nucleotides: TGCGCCAGCAGCTTGGCTCTAGCGGGGGTCCAAGAGACCCAGTACTTC. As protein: CASSLALAGVQETQYF.

The CDR3 DNA reads as TGCGCCAGCAGCCAAGTTAGGCAGAATTCACCCCTCCACTTT. This gives the protein CASSQVRQNSPLHF. The chain joins TRBV4-3 to TRBJ1-6, with D unclear. The V gene's germline CDR1 is LGHNA and CDR2 YSLEER. V lost 1 base and J lost 7, with 8 bases in between. The CDR3 runs 14 residues.

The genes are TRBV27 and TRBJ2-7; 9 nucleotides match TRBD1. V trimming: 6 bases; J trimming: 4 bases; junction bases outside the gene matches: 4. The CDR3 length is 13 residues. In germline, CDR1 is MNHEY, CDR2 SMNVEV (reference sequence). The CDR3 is CASRRTGDYEQYF. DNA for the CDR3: TGTGCCAGCAGGAGGACAGGGGATTACGAGCAGTACTTC.

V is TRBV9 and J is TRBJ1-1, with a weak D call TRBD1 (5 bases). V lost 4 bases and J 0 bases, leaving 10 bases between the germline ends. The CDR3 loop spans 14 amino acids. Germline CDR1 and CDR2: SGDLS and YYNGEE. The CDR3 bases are TGTGCCAGCAGCCCGTCGACAGTGAACACTGAAGCTTTCTTT. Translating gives CASSPSTVNTEAFF. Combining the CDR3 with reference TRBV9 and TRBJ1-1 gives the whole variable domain DSGVTQTPKHLITATGQRVTLRCSPRSGDLSVYWYQQSLDQGLQFLIQYYNGEERAKGNILERFSAQQFPDLHSELNLSSLELGDSALYFCASSPSTVNTEAFFGQGTRLTVV.

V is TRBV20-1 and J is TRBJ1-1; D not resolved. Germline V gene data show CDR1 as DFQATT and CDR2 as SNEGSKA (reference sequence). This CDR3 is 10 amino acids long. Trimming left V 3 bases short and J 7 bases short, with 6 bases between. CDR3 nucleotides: TGCAGTGCTAGGGTGCTTGAAGCTTTCTTT. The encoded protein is CSARVLEAFF.